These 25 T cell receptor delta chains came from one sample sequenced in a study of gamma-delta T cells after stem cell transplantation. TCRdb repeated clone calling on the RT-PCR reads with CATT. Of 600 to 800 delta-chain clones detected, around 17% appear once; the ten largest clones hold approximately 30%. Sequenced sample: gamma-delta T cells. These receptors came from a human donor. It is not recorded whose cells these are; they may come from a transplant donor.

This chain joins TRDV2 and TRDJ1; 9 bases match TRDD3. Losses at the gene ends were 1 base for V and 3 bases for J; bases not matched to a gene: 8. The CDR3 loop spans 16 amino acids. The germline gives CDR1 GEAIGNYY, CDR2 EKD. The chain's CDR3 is CACDTLTGGRPDKLIF. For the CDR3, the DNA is TGTGCCTGTGACACGCTTACTGGGGGAAGGCCCGATAAACTCATCTTT.

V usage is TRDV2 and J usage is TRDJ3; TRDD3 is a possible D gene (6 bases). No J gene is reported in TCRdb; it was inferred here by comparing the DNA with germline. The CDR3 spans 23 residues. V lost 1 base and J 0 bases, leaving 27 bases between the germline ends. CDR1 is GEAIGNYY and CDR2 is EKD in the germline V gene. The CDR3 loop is CACDTLYVESGEPRSWDTRQMFF. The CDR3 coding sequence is TGTGCCTGTGACACACTTTACGTGGAATCGGGGGAGCCCCGCTCCTGGGACACCCGACAGATGTTTTTC.

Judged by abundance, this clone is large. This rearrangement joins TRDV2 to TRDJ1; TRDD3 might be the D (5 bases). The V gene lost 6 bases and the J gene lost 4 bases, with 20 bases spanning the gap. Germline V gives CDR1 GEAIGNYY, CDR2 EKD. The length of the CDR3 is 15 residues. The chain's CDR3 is CACLNLLENRDKLIF. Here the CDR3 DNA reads TGTGCCTGTCTAAATTTACTGGAGAACCGCGATAAACTCATCTTT.

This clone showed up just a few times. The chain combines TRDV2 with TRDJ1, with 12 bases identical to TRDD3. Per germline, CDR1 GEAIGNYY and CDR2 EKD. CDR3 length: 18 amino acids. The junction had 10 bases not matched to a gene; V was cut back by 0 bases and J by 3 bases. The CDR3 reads CACDTILGDTPNADKLIF. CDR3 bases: TGTGCCTGTGACACCATACTGGGGGATACCCCCAACGCCGATAAACTCATCTTT.

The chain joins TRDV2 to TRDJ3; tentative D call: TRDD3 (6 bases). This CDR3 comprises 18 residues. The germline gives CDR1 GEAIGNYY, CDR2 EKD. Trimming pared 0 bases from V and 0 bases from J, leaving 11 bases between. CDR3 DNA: TGTGCCTGTGACACCGCGGGGATTAGCTCCTGGGACACCCGACAGATGTTTTTC. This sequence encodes CACDTAGISSWDTRQMFF.

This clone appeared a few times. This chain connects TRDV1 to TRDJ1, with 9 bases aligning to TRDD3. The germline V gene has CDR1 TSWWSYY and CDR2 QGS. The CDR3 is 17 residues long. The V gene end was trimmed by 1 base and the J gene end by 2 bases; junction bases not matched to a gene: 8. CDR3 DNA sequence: TGTGCTCTTGGGGAACCCTCCCTGGGGGATCCGACCGATAAACTCATCTTT. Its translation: CALGEPSLGDPTDKLIF.

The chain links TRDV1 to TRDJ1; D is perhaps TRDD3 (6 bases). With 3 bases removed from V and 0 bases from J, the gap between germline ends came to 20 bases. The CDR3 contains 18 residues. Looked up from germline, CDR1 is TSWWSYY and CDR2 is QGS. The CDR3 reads CALGDFSSSRGYTDKLIF. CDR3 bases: TGTGCTCTTGGGGACTTTTCTTCCAGCCGGGGATACACCGATAAACTCATCTTT.

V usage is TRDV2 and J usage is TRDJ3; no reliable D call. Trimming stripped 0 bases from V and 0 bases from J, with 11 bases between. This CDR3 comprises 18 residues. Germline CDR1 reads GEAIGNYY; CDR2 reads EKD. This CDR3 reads CACDTIGASSWDTRQMFF. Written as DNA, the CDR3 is TGTGCCTGTGACACCATAGGGGCAAGCTCCTGGGACACCCGACAGATGTTTTTC.

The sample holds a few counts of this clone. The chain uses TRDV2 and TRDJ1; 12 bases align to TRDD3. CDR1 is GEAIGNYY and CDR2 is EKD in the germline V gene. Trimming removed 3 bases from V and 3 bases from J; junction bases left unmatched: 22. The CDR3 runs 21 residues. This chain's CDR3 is CACDPTTGGYLQPLRSDKLIF. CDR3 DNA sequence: TGTGCCTGTGACCCCACCACTGGGGGATACCTCCAGCCTCTTAGGTCCGATAAACTCATCTTT.

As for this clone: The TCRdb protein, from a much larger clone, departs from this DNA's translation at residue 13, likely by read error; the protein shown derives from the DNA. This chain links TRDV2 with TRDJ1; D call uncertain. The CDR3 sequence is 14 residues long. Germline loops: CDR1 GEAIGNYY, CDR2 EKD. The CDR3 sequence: CACDTVENTDKLTF. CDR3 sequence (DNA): TGTGCCTGTGACACCGTGGAGAACACCGATAAACTCACCTTT.

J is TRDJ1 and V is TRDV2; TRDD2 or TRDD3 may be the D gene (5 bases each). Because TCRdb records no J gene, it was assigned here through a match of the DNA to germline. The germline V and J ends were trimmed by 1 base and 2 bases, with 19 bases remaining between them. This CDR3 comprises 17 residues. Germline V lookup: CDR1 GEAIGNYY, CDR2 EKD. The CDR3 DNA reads TGTGCCTGTGACACTCTGGGACCTACCCGACGGACCGATAAACTCATCTTT. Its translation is CACDTLGPTRRTDKLIF.

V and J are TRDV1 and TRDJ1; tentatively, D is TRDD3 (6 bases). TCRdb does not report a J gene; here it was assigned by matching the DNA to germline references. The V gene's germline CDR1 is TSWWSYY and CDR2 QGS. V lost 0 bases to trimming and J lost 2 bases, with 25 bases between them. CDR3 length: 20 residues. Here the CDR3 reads CALGELFWNRYARATDKLIF. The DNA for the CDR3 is TGTGCTCTTGGGGAACTATTTTGGAATAGATACGCTCGGGCTACCGATAAACTCATCTTT.

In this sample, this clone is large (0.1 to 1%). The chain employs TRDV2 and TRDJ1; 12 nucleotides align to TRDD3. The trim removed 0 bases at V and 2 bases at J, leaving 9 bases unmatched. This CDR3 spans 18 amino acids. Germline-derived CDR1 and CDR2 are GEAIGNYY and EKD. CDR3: CACDTVQLGDTGTDKLIF. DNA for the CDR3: TGTGCCTGTGACACCGTTCAACTGGGGGATACTGGGACCGATAAACTCATCTTT.

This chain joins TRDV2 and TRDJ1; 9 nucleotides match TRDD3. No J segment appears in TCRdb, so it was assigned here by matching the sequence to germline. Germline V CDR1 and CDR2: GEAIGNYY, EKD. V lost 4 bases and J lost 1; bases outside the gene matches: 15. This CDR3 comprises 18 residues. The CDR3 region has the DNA TGTGCCTGTGATCGTTTGGGGGGGGATACCCCCGTCACCGATAAACTCATCTTT. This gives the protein CACDRLGGDTPVTDKLIF.

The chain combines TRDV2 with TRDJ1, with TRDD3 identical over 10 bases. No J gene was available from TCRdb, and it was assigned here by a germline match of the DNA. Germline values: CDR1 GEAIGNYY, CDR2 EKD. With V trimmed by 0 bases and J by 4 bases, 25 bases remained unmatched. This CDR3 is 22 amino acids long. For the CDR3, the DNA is TGTGCCTGTGACACCGTCCCCGGAATTGAGGGACCTGGGGGATATTCGAGCGATAAACTCATCTTT. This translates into CACDTVPGIEGPGGYSSDKLIF.

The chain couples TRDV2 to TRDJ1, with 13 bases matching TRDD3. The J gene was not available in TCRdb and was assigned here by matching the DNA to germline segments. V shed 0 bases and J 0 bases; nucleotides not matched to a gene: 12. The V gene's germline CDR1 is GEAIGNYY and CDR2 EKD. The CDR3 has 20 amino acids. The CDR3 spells CACDTLVLGDTHGDTDKLIF. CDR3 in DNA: TGTGCCTGTGACACCTTAGTACTGGGGGATACGCACGGGGACACCGATAAACTCATCTTT.

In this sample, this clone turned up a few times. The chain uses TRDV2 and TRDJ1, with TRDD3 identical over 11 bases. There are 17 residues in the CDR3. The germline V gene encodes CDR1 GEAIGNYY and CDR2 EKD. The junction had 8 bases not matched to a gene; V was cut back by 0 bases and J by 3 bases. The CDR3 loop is CACDTVGGGYASDKLIF. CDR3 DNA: TGTGCCTGTGACACCGTTGGTGGGGGATACGCCTCCGATAAACTCATCTTT.

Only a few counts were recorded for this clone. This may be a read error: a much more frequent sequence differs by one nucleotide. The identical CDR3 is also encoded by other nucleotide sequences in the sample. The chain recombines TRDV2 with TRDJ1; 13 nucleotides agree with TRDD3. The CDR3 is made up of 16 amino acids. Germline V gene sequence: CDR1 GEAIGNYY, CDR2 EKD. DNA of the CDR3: TGTGCCTGTGACGTACTGGGGGATACGGACACCGATAAACTCATCTTC. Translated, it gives CACDVLGDTDTDKLIF.

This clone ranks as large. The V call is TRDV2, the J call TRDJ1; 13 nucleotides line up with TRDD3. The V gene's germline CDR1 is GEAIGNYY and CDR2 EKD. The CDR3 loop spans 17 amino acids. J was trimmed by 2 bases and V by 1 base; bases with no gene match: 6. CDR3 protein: CACDTLLGDTGTDKLIF. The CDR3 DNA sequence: TGTGCCTGTGACACTTTACTGGGGGATACGGGGACCGATAAACTCATCTTT.

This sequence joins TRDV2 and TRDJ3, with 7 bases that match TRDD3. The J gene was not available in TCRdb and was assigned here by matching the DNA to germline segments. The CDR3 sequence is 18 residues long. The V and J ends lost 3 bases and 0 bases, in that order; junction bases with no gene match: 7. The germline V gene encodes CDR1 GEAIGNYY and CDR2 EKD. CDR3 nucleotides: TGTGCCTGTGACGTGGTGGGGGAGAGCTCCTGGGACACCCGACAGATGTTTTTC. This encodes CACDVVGESSWDTRQMFF.

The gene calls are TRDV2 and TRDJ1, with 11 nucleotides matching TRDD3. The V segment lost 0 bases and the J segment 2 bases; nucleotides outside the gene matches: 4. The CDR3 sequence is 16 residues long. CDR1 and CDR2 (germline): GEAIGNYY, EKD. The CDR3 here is CACDTVGGYGTDKLIF. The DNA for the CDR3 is TGTGCCTGTGACACCGTTGGGGGATACGGAACCGATAAACTCATCTTT.

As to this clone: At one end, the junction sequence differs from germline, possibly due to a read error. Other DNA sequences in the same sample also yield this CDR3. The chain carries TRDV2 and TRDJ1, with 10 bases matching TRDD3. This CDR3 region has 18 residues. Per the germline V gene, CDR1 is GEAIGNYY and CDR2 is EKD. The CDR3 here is CACDTLGVLGDSADKLIF. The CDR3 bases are TGTGCCTGTGACACCCTGGGCGTACTGGGGGATTCTGCCGATAAACTCATTTTT.

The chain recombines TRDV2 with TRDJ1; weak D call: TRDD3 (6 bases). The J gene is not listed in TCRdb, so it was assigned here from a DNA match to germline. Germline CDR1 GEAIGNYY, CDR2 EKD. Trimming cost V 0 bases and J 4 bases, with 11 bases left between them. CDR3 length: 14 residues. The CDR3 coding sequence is TGTGCCTGTGACACCCTGCTGGGGTTCGATAAACTCATCTTT. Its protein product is CACDTLLGFDKLIF.

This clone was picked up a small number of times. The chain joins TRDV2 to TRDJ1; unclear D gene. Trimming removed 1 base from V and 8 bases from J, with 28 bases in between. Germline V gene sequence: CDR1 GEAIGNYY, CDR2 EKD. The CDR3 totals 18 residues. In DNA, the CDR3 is TGTGCCTGTGACACAATGAACGGAGTAGGAGTCCAGTCAAAAAAACTCATCTTT. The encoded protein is CACDTMNGVGVQSKKLIF.

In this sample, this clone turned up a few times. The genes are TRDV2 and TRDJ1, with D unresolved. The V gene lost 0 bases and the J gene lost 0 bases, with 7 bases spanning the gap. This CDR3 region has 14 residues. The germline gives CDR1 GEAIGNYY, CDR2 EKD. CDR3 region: CACDTGSYTDKLIF. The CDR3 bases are TGTGCCTGTGACACCGGCTCCTACACCGATAAACTCATCTTT.